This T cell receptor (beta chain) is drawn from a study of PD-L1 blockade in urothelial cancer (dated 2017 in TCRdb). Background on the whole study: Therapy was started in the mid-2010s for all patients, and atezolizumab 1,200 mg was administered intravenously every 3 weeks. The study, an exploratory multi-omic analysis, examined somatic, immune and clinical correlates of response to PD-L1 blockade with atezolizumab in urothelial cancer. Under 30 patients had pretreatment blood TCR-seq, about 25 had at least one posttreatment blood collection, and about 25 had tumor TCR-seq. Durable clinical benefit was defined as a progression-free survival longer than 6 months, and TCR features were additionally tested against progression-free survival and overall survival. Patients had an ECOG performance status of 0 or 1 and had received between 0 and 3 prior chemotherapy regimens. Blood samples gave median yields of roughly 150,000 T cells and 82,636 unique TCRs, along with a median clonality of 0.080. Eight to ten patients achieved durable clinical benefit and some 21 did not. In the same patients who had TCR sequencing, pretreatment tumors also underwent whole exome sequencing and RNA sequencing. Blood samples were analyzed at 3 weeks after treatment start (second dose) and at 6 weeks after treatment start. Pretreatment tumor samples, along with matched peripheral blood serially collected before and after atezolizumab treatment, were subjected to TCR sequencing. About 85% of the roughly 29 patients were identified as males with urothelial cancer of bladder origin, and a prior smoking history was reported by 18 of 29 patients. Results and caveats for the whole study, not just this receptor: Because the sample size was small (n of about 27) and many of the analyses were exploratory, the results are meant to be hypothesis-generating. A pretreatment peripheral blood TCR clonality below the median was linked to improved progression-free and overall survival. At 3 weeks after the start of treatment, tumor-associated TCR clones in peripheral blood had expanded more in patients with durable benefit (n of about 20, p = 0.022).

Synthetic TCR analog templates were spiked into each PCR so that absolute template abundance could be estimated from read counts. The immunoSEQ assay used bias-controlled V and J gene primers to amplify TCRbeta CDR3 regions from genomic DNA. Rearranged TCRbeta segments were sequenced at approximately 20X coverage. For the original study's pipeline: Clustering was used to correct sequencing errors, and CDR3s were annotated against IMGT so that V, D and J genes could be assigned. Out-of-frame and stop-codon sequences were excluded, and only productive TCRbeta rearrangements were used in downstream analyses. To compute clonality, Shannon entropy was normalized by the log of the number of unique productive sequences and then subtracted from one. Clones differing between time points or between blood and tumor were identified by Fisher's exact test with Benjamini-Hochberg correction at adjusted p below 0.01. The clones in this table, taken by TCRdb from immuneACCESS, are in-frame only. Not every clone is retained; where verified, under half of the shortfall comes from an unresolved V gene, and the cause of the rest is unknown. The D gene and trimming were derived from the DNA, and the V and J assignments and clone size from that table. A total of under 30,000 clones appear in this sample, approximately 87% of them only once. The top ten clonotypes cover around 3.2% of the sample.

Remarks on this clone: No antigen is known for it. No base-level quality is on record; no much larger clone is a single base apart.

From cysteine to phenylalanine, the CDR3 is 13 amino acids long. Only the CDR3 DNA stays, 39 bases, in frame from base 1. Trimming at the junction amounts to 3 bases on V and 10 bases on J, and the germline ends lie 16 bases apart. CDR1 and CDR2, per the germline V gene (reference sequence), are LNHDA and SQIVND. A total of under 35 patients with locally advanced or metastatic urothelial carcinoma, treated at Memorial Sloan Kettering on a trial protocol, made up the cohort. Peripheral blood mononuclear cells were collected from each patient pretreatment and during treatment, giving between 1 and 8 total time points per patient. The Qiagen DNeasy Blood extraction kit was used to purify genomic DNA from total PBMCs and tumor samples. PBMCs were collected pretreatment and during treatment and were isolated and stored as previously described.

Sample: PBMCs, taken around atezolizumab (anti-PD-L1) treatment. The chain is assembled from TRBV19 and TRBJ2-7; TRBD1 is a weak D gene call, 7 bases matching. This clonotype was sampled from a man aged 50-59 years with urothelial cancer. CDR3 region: CASSMSPGGKQYF. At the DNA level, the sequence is TGTGCCAGTAGTATGTCCCCAGGGGGGAAACAGTACTTC. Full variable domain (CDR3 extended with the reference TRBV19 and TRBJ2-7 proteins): DGGITQSPKYLFRKEGQNVTLSCEQNLNHDAMYWYRQDPGQGLRLIYYSQIVNDFQKGDIAEGYSVSREKKESFPLTVTSAQKNPTAFYLCASSMSPGGKQYFGPGTRLTVT.